This TCR beta chain came from a study of beta chain features in type 1 diabetes. Broader study findings: Type 1 diabetes patients had VDJ junctions that carried fewer insertions and more deletions.

CDR1 and CDR2 (germline): SQVTM, ANQGSEA. The CDR3 is made up of 12 amino acids. V was shortened by 7 bases and J by 12 bases, with 19 bases between the two germline ends. Investigators reverse transcribed all isolated RNA, so they sequenced expressed TCRB transcripts. Naive, central memory and regulatory T cell samples averaged approximately 3.6 million immunoSEQ reads each. Generated by immunoSEQ multiplex PCR, the TCRdb table keeps only in-frame clones and is missing some. The sample lists fewer than 500,000 clones; approximately 15% were seen once. Turning to this clone: Its antigen is undetermined.

Every single donor gave one heparinised blood draw, and these averaged about 100 mL. This clonotype was sampled from a man between 25 and 39 years old in good health. Sequenced input: naive CD4+ T cells from blood. V and J are TRBV29-1 and TRBJ2-1; tentative D call: TRBD2 (6 bases). In nucleotides, the CDR3 is TGCAGCGGGATCGGGACGGGGGAAGGGCAGTTCTTC. Translation gives CSGIGTGEGQFF.